Each of the 2 T cell receptor beta chains below was sequenced from the same sample in a study of CD8 T cells in cerebrospinal fluid in Alzheimer's disease. TCRdb reanalyzed the 10x single-cell sequencing reads and collapses them to one entry per CDR3 protein, without DNA. This sample contains 1,100 or so distinct CDR3 sequences. The sequencing sample was made of cerebrospinal fluid. These TCRs come from a human donor with Parkinson's disease.

This chain links TRBV7-2 with TRBJ1-3. The CDR3 is 13 residues long. Looked up from germline, CDR1 is SGHTA and CDR2 is FQGNSA. The CDR3 sequence is CASSSGYGNTIYF.

This clonotype is medium-sized (0.01 to 0.1%) by frequency. The V and J genes are TRBV27 and TRBJ1-5. The CDR3 covers 16 residues. CDR1 is MNHEY and CDR2 is SMNVEV in the germline V gene (reference sequence). Here the CDR3 reads CASSPRFRAANQPQHF.